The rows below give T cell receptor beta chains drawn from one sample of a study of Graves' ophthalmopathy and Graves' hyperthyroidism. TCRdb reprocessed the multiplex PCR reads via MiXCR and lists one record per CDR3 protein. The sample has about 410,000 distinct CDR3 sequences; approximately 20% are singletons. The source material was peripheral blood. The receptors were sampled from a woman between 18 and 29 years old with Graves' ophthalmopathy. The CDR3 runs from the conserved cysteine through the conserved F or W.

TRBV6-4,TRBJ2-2,CASHASTSGSLTLTGELFF
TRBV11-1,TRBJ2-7,CASSLTGSGSDEQYF
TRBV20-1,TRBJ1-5,CSAVGQASNQPQHF
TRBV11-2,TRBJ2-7,CASSRDFSYEQYF
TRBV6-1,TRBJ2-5,CASSESLLQETQYF
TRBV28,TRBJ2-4,CASSLGDSWRAKNIQYF
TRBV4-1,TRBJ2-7,CASSQVRNDYYEQYF
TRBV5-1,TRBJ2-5,CASSLGGAETQYF
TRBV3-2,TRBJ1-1,CASSHLGGGMNTEAFF
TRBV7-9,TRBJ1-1,CASSLGGRQSTEAFF
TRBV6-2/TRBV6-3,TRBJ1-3,CASSYSTGRHFPSGNTIYF
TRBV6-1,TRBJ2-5,CASSQDRPTGTQYF
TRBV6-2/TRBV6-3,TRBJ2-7,CASGGQTLLQYF
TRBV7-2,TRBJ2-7,CASSLYRTSYEQYF
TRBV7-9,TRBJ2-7,CASLGGKGYEQYF
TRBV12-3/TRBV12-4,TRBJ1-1,CASSFGDRGNTEAFF
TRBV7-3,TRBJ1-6,CASSLEAGGQVGSPLHF
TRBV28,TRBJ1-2,CASSFMVSGYTF
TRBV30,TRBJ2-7,CAWRGGGVAGRAWEQYF
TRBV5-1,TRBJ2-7,CASSRDRRDYEQYF
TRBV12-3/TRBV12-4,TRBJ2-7,CASTGGDNTYEQYF
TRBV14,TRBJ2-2,CASSQDVRATGELFF
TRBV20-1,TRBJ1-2,CSARVIRQGGYGYTF